This T cell receptor (beta chain) stems from a study of blood T cell repertoires in COVID-19. In the study overall: The United States, Italy and Spain supplied acute and convalescent COVID-19 samples. The analysed material was cDNA or gDNA that came from T cells, B-cell-depleted T cells, or PBMCs.

TCRdb keeps only in-frame clones here, not all; method: immunoSEQ multiplex PCR. The profile covers a few hundred thousand clones, with approximately 88% appearing a single time and 1.5% to 2% taken by the ten largest. Germline V gives CDR1 LGHDT, CDR2 YNNKEL (reference sequence). The V end was cut by 1 base, the J end by 3 bases, with 4 bases between. This CDR3 region has 13 residues. One Seattle source followed patients from active infection through their disease course. The chain couples TRBV3-1 (or the pseudogene TRBV3-2) to TRBJ1-3; D is unresolved. The source is a woman aged 25 to 39 with COVID-19, enrolled during active disease. The sequenced material came from peripheral blood. The CDR3 region is CASSQGSGNTIYF. CDR3 in DNA: TGTGCCAGCAGCCAAGGTAGTGGAAACACCATATATTTT.